This T cell receptor (beta chain) came from a study of response to subunit inactivated influenza vaccine. General study points: Authors proposed each seasonal influenza vaccination draws in few new T cells.

TCRdb re-called the RT-PCR reads through MiXCR, storing one row per CDR3 protein. The table shows about 610,000 distinct CDR3 sequences, with 12% to 15% occurring only once. In its sample, this clonotype was seen a few times. Its antigen is not known. The CDR3 has 16 residues. CDR1 and CDR2 from the germline V gene are SGHKS and YYEKEE (reference sequence). Unmatched junction bases numbered 11, after V lost 4 bases and J lost 3 bases. This clonotype was sampled from a man in his forties or fifties who received an inactivated influenza vaccine. V is TRBV5-5 and J is TRBJ2-7, with TRBD1 matching 9 bases. The specimen comprised PBMCs from blood, sampled roughly 13 days after vaccination. The CDR3, as DNA: TGTGCCAGCAGCGATACAGGGGGCGGGGGAATCTACGAGCAGTACTTC. Residues: CASSDTGGGGIYEQYF.